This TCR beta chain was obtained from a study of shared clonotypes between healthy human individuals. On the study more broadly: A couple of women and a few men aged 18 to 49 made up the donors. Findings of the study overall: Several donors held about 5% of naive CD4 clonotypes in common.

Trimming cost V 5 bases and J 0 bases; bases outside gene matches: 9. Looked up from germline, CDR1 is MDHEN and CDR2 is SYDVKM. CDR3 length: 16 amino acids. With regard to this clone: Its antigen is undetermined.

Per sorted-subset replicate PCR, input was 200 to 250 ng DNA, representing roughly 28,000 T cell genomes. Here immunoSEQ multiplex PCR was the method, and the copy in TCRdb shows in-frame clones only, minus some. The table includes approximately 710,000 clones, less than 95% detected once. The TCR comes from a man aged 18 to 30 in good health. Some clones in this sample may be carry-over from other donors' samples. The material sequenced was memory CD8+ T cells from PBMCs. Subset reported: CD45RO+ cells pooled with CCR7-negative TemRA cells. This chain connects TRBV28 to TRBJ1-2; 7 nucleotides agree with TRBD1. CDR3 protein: CASSLRTGRPNYGYTF. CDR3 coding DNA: TGTGCCAGCAGTCTTAGGACAGGACGTCCTAACTATGGCTACACCTTC.